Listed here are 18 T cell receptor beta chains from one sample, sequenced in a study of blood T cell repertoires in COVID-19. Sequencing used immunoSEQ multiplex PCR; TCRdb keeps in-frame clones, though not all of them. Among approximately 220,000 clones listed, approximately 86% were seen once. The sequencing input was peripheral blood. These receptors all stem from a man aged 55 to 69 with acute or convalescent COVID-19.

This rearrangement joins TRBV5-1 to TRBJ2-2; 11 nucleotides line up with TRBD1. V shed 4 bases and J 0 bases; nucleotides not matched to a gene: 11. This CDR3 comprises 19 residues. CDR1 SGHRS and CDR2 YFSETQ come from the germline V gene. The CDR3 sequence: CASSLSGQGAGANTGELFF. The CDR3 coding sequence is TGCGCCAGCAGCCTCTCCGGACAGGGGGCAGGGGCGAACACCGGGGAGCTGTTTTTT.

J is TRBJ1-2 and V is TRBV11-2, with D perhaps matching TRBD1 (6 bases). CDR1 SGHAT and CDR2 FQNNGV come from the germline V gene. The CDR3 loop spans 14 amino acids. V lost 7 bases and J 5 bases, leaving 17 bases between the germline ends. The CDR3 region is CASKIGGGPYGYTF. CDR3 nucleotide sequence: TGTGCCAGCAAAATTGGGGGGGGCCCGTATGGCTACACCTTC.

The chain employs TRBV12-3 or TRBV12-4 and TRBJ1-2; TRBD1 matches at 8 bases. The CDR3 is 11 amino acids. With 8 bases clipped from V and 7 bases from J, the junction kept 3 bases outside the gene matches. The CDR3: CASGTGRGYTF. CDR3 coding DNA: TGTGCCAGCGGGACAGGCCGTGGCTACACCTTC.

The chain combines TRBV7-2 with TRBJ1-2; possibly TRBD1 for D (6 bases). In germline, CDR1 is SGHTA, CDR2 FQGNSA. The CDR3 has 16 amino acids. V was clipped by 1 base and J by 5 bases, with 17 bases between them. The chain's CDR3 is CASSLGGGRTEYGYTF. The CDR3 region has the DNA TGTGCCAGCAGCTTAGGGGGGGGCCGGACAGAGTATGGCTACACCTTC.

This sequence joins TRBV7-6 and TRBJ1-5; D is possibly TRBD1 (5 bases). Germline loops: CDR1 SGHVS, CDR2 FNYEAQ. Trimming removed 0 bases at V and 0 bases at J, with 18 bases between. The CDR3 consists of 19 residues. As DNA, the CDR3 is TGTGCCAGCAGCTTAGCGGGGCAGGGCTACCGATATAGCAATCAGCCCCAGCATTTT. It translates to CASSLAGQGYRYSNQPQHF.

CDR3 bases: TGTGCCAGCAGTTTCGGACAGGAGATTCTCATGGAGACCCAGTACTTC. Translation gives CASSFGQEILMETQYF. The chain joins TRBV6-5 to TRBJ2-5; 7 bases map to TRBD1. J lost 5 bases, V lost 4 bases, and 13 bases had no gene match. This CDR3 is 16 amino acids long. Per the germline V gene, CDR1 is MNHEY and CDR2 is SVGAGI.

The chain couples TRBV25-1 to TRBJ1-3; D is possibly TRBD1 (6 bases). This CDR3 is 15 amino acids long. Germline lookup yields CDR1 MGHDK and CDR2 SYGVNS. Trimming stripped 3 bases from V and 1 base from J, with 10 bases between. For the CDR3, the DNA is TGTGCCAGCAGTGAGACCGGGACATCTGGAAACACCATATATTTT. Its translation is CASSETGTSGNTIYF.

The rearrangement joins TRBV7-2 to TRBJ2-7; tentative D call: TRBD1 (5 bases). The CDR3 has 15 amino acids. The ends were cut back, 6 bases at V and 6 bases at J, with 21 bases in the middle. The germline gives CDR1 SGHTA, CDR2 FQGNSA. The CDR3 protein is CASSPPDKGYREQYF. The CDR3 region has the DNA TGTGCCAGCAGTCCCCCGGACAAAGGGTACCGCGAGCAGTACTTC.

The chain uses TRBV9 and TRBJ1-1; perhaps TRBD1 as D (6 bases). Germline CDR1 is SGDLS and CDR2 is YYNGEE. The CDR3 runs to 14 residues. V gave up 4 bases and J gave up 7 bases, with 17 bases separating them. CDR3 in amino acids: CASSPRGGPGEAFF. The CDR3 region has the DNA TGTGCCAGCAGCCCACGGGGGGGGCCGGGTGAAGCTTTCTTT.

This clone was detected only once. The CDR3 coding sequence is TGTGCCAGCTCACTTAGCGGGGGCGCCGACGAGCAGTACTTC. Its translation is CASSLSGGADEQYF. The chain joins TRBV18 to TRBJ2-7; 9 bases are a match to TRBD2. The germline gives CDR1 KGHSH, CDR2 LQKENI. The trim removed 4 bases at V and 5 bases at J, leaving 6 bases unmatched. This CDR3 contains 14 residues.

CDR3 bases: TGCGCCAGCAGTGATTTCCAGGGAAGGAACACTGAAGCTTTCTTT. Protein sequence: CASSDFQGRNTEAFF. The chain uses TRBV10-1 and TRBJ1-1, with a possible D match to TRBD1 (5 bases). V lost 3 bases, J lost 1 base, and 12 bases lay in between. Germline CDR1 and CDR2: WNHNN and SYGVQD (reference sequence). CDR3 length: 15 amino acids.

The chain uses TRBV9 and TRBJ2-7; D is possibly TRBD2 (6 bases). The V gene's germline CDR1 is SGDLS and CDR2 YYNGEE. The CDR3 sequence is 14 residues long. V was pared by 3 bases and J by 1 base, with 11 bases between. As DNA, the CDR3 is TGTGCCAGCAGCGACGGCCGGGAGTCCTACGAGCAGTACTTC. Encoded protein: CASSDGRESYEQYF.

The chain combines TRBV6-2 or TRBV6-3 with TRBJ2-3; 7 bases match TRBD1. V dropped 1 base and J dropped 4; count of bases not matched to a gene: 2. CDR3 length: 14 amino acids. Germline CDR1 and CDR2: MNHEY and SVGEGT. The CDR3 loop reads CASSYFQGADTQYF. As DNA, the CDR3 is TGTGCCAGCAGTTACTTCCAGGGGGCAGATACGCAGTATTTT.

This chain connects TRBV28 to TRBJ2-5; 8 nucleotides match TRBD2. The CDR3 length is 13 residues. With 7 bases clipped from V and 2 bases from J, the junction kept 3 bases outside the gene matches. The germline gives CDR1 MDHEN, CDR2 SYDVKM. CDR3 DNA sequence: TGTGCCAGCAATGGCGGGGGGCAAGAGACCCAGTACTTC. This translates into CASNGGGQETQYF.

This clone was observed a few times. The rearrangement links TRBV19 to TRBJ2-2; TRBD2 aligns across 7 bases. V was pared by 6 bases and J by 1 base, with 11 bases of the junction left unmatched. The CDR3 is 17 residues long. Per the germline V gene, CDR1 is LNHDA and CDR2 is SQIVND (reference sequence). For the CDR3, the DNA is TGTGCCAGTAGCCCTCTGCGGGGGTCGGTGAACACCGGGGAGCTGTTTTTT. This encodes CASSPLRGSVNTGELFF.

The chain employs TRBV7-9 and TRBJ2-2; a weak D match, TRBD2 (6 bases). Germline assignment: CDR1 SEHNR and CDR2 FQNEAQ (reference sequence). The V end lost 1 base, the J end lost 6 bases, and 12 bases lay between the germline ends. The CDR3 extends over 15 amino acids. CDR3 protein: CASSLVAGSPGELFF. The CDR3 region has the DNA TGTGCCAGCAGCTTAGTTGCGGGGAGCCCCGGGGAGCTGTTTTTT.

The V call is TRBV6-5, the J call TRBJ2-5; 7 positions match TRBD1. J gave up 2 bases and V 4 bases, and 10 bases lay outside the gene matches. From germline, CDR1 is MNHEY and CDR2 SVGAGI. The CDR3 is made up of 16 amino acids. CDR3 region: CASSLARGRGQETQYF. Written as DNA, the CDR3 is TGTGCCAGCAGTTTAGCCCGGGGCAGGGGGCAAGAGACCCAGTACTTC.

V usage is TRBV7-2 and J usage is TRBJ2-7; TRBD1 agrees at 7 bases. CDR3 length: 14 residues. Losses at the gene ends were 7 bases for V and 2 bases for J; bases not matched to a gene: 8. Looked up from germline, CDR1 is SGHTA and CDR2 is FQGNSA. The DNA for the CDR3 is TGTGCCAGCACCCTCCGGGACAGCCCCTACGAGCAGTACTTC. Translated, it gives CASTLRDSPYEQYF.